This TCR beta chain was identified in a study of memory CD4+ T cells and cytomegalovirus serostatus. As for the study in general: Healthy Belgian adult donors included roughly ten CMV-positive and some 24 CMV-negative people.

The sort gate was single viable CD3+CD4+CD8-CD45RO+ cells for memory CD4+ T cells. CMV serostatus came from serum IgG against pp150, pp28, p38, p52. Study observations and caveats: Median bootstrapped AUC for CMV status was around 0.95 originally, around 0.91 US-trained. About 40% of the roughly 160 known CMV-associated TCRbeta sequences appeared in CD4+ memory.

The data were produced by immunoSEQ multiplex PCR, yet TCRdb's version contains in-frame clones alone and is incomplete. The repertoire holds about 82,000 clones, with 80% as singletons. There are a few counts of this clone. What it binds is not known. Between the trimmed V and J ends, which lost 0 bases and 8 bases, there was a span of 4 bases. The CDR3 is 12 residues long. CDR1 is SGHTA and CDR2 is FQGTGA in the germline V gene. The sequencing sample was made of memory CD4+ T cells from blood. The chain recombines TRBV7-3 with TRBJ2-2; D gene unclear. This receptor was obtained from an adult in good health and CMV-seronegative. The CDR3 sequence: CASSLTQGELFF. In DNA, the CDR3 is TGTGCCAGCAGCTTAACGCAGGGGGAGCTGTTTTTT.